This T cell receptor (beta chain) derives from a study of tumour-infiltrating T cells in Burkitt lymphoma. Study-level background: Productive clonality predicted overall and progression-free survival.

The CDR3 is 13 residues long. Between the trimmed V and J ends, which lost 4 bases and 5 bases, there was a span of 12 bases. The germline gives CDR1 SGHDT, CDR2 YYEEEE. Sequencing used immunoSEQ multiplex PCR; TCRdb keeps in-frame clones, though not all of them. The table shows about 3,900 clones, with 13% to 15% occurring only once. Sequenced: tumor tissue. This TCR was sampled from a human donor with Burkitt lymphoma. The V call is TRBV5-6, the J call TRBJ1-1; D possibly corresponds to TRBD1 (5 bases). This CDR3 reads CASSRTRTTEAFF. CDR3 sequence (DNA): TGTGCCAGCAGCCGGACAAGAACGACTGAAGCTTTCTTT.